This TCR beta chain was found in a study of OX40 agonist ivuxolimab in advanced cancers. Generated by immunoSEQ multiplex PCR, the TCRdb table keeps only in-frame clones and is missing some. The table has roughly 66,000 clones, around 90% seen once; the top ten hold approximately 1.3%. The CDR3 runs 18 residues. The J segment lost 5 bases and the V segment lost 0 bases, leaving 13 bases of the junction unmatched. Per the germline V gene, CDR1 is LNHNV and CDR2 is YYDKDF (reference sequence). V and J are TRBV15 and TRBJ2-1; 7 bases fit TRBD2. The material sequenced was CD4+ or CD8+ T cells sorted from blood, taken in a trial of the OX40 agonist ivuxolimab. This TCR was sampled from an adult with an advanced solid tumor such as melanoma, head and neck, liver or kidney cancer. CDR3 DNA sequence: TGTGCCACCAGCAGAGACTACGGTAATTACGGGACTAACAATGAGCAGTTCTTC. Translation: CATSRDYGNYGTNNEQFF. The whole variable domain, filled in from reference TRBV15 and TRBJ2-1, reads DAMVIQNPRYQVTQFGKPVTLSCSQTLNHNVMYWYQQKSSQAPKLLFHYYDKDFNNEADTPDNFQSRRPNTSFCFLDIRSPGLGDTAMYLCATSRDYGNYGTNNEQFFGPGTRLTVL.